The present T cell receptor beta chain was sequenced within a study of cytomegalovirus exposure and HLA in healthy donors. On the study more broadly: From donors who were HLA-typed, an early data release held around 85 million unique TCRs. The Caucasian-associated ancestry cluster held around 81% of 300 to 500 genotyped donors.

Germline CDR1 is MNHNS and CDR2 is SASEGT. With 3 bases clipped from V and 0 bases from J, the junction kept 5 bases outside the gene matches. The CDR3 loop spans 16 amino acids. A multiplex PCR was run with 60 Vbeta primers and 13 Jbeta primers. Sequencing was performed with immunoSEQ multiplex PCR; in TCRdb, only in-frame clones are kept and a portion is missing. The sample holds approximately 130,000 clones, approximately 78% seen once. The specimen was PBMCs. The rearrangement links TRBV6-1 to TRBJ1-3; 7 positions agree with TRBD1. The source of this sequence is a woman aged 45-59 years in good health and CMV-seropositive. The CDR3 loop is CASSDGQANSGNTIYF. The CDR3, as DNA: TGTGCCAGCAGTGACGGACAGGCAAACTCTGGAAACACCATATATTTT.